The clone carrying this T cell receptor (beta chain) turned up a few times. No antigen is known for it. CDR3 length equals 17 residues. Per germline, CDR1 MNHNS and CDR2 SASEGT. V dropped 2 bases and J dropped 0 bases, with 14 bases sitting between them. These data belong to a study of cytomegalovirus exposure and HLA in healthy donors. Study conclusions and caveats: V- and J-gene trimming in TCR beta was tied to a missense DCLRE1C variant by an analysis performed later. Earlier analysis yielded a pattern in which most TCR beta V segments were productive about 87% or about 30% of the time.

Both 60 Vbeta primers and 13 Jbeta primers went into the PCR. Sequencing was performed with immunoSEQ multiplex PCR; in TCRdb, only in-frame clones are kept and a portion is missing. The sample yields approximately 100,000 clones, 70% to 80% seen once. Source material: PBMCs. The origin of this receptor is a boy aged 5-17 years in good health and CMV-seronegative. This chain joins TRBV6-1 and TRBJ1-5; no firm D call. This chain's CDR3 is CASSEIPPLYSNQPQHF. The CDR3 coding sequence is TGTGCCAGCAGTGAAATACCCCCCCTCTATAGCAATCAGCCCCAGCATTTT.